This is a list of T cell receptor beta chains from one sample in a study of memory CD4+ T cells and cytomegalovirus serostatus. The protocol was immunoSEQ multiplex PCR, while the TCRdb copy is restricted to in-frame clones and leaves out a portion. The sample has about 61,000 clones; 75% to 90% are singletons. What was sequenced was memory CD4+ T cells from blood. The receptors were gathered from an adult in good health and CMV-seronegative. The CDR3 runs from the conserved cysteine through the conserved F or W. Fields, in order: clone size, D gene, J gene, V gene, CDR3 DNA, CDR3 protein. D genes are given only for firm matches. Rows may omit the clone size; those that give it use once, few, many or a size class.

clone size: once; D gene: -; J gene: TRBJ2-5; V gene: TRBV9; CDR3 DNA: TGTGCCAGCAGCCCCCGACTAGGATTGTACCAAGAGACCCAGTACTTC; CDR3 protein: CASSPRLGLYQETQYF
clone size: -; D gene: -; J gene: TRBJ2-7; V gene: TRBV2; CDR3 DNA: TGTGCCAGCAGTCTGACTAGTAAGAACTACGAGCAGTACTTC; CDR3 protein: CASSLTSKNYEQYF
clone size: -; D gene: TRBD2; J gene: TRBJ2-5; V gene: TRBV29-1; CDR3 DNA: TGCAGCGAGCGACTAGCGGGGCGCGAGACCCAGTACTTC; CDR3 protein: CSERLAGRETQYF
clone size: -; D gene: -; J gene: TRBJ2-3; V gene: TRBV11-3; CDR3 DNA: TGTGCCAGCCGGGGACTCGATTCAGATACGCAGTATTTT; CDR3 protein: CASRGLDSDTQYF
clone size: -; D gene: -; J gene: TRBJ2-7; V gene: TRBV2; CDR3 DNA: TGTGCCAGCAGGGACCGAGGAGGGAGGCACTACGAGCAGTACTTC; CDR3 protein: CASRDRGGRHYEQYF
clone size: -; D gene: -; J gene: TRBJ2-7; V gene: TRBV30; CDR3 DNA: TGTGCCTGGAGTCCGTGGGACACTTCCTACGAGCAGTACTTC; CDR3 protein: CAWSPWDTSYEQYF
clone size: -; D gene: TRBD1; J gene: TRBJ1-5; V gene: TRBV5-8; CDR3 DNA: TGTGCCAGCAGCTTTAACCGGGGCCAGGGGGGACAGCCCCAGCATTTT; CDR3 protein: CASSFNRGQGGQPQHF
clone size: -; D gene: -; J gene: TRBJ1-3; V gene: TRBV14; CDR3 DNA: TGTGCCTCGACGGGCAGGGCTGGAAACACCATATATTTT; CDR3 protein: CASTGRAGNTIYF
clone size: -; D gene: TRBD2; J gene: TRBJ2-5; V gene: TRBV29-1; CDR3 DNA: TGCAGCGTTGATGTTACTAGCGGGAGTTTTGAGACCCAGTACTTC; CDR3 protein: CSVDVTSGSFETQYF
clone size: -; D gene: -; J gene: TRBJ2-1; V gene: TRBV7-3; CDR3 DNA: TGTGCCAGCAGCTTAATGGGGCGGGGGCAGGGGTTCAATGAGCAGTTCTTC; CDR3 protein: CASSLMGRGQGFNEQFF
clone size: -; D gene: -; J gene: TRBJ1-4; V gene: TRBV29-1; CDR3 DNA: TGCAGCGTTGAGGGCAGCGGTGAAAAACTGTTTTTT; CDR3 protein: CSVEGSGEKLFF
clone size: -; D gene: TRBD1; J gene: TRBJ1-2; V gene: TRBV30; CDR3 DNA: TGTGCCTGGACCCGGGACAGTACAACTAACTATGGCTACACCTTC; CDR3 protein: CAWTRDSTTNYGYTF